The clone carrying this TCR beta chain was seen only once. These data come from a study of blood T cell repertoires in COVID-19. Study information: Sites across the United States, Italy and Spain contributed samples from acute and convalescent COVID-19. The analysed material was cDNA or gDNA that came from T cells, B-cell-depleted T cells, or PBMCs.

Original methodology: By means of reference gene primer amplification, nucleated cell counts were estimated. Data came from immunoSEQ multiplex PCR; TCRdb stores just in-frame clones and leaves some out. V, J and clone size are those of that table, while D and trimming were read from the DNA. The sample consists of 100,000 to 120,000 clones, just over 75% of them appearing once. The clonotype comes from an elderly woman with acute or convalescent COVID-19. Sequencing was done on a sample of peripheral blood.

Here the CDR3 reads CASSVGGGEDTQYF. CDR3 nucleotides: TGTGCCAGCTCAGTCGGCGGTGGTGAAGATACGCAGTATTTT. This chain joins TRBV18 and TRBJ2-3; D remains unclear. V was shortened by 5 bases and J by 5 bases, with 14 bases between the two germline ends. Germline CDR1 KGHSH, CDR2 LQKENI. This CDR3 is 14 amino acids long.